The clone carrying this T cell receptor beta chain has more than one count but fewer than ten. The antigen remains unidentified. This specimen belongs to a study of blood T cells in healthy people across ages. Study information: In model experiments, template switching was able to capture about one barcoded beta molecule for every two T cells that were present. Whole-study findings and limits: Unsorted PBMCs prevented conclusive naive versus antigen-experienced comparison.

The germline V gene encodes CDR1 SQVTM and CDR2 ANQGSEA. V shed 4 bases and J shed 7 bases, with 13 bases lying between them. The CDR3 sequence is 13 residues long. No fewer than 5.5 micrograms of total RNA were isolated from every sample. PCR was performed a second time for roughly 6 to 12 cycles using a sample-barcoded 5' primer and a J-beta primer mix. TCRdb analysed the 5' RACE reads with MiXCR anew, one entry per CDR3 protein. Here the sample spans over a million distinct CDR3 sequences, 45% to 70% being singletons. The chain employs TRBV29-1 and TRBJ1-4, with unresolved D. This sequence originates from a man aged 18 to 29 in good health. The sample was blood. For the CDR3, the DNA is TGCAGCGTTGTCATGGGGAGGCTTGAAAAACTGTTTTTT. Protein product: CSVVMGRLEKLFF.